This is a list of T cell receptor beta chains from one sample in a study of blood T cells in healthy people across ages. TCRdb re-derived calls from the 5' RACE reads in MiXCR, one entry per CDR3 protein. The repertoire holds approximately 780,000 distinct CDR3 sequences, with approximately 24% as singletons. The same data also went into a second study, on T cells of mothers and their children.

Source material: blood. These receptors were obtained from a boy aged 10-17 years in good health. Each CDR3 is given with its conserved first and last residue. The order of the fields is D gene, V gene, clone size, J gene, CDR3 protein, CDR3 DNA. A D gene is named only where the DNA matches it firmly. Some rows have no size entry. The others give once, few or many, or a class for an expanded clone.

d_call: .; v_call: TRBV12-3/TRBV12-4; clone_size: .; j_call: TRBJ1-4; cdr3_aa: CASSLRNEKLFF; cdr3_nt: TGTGCCAGCAGTTTAAGGAATGAAAAACTGTTTTTT
d_call: .; v_call: TRBV3-1; clone_size: few; j_call: TRBJ2-5; cdr3_aa: CASSQEQETQYF; cdr3_nt: TGTGCCAGCAGCCAGGAGCAAGAGACCCAGTACTTC
d_call: .; v_call: TRBV13; clone_size: few; j_call: TRBJ2-1; cdr3_aa: CASSLGLGLQFF; cdr3_nt: TGTGCCAGCAGCCTTGGTTTGGGTTTGCAGTTCTTC
d_call: .; v_call: TRBV20-1; clone_size: many; j_call: TRBJ1-6; cdr3_aa: CSAAGGVGNSPLHF; cdr3_nt: TGCAGTGCTGCCGGCGGGGTTGGGAATTCACCCCTCCACTTT
d_call: TRBD1; v_call: TRBV12-3/TRBV12-4; clone_size: .; j_call: TRBJ2-7; cdr3_aa: CASTSRFGTEFYEQYF; cdr3_nt: TGTGCCAGCACCAGCAGATTCGGGACAGAGTTCTACGAGCAGTACTTC
d_call: TRBD2; v_call: TRBV6-6; clone_size: .; j_call: TRBJ2-7; cdr3_aa: CASSYSGLAGSSYEQYF; cdr3_nt: TGTGCCAGCAGTTACTCGGGACTAGCGGGGAGCTCCTACGAGCAGTACTTC
d_call: .; v_call: TRBV6-4; clone_size: few; j_call: TRBJ2-1; cdr3_aa: CASSDRRGLLFHEQFF; cdr3_nt: TGTGCCAGCAGTGACAGGCGGGGATTACTATTTCATGAGCAGTTCTTC
d_call: TRBD1; v_call: TRBV14; clone_size: .; j_call: TRBJ2-1; cdr3_aa: CANSQDRGSYEQFF; cdr3_nt: TGTGCCAACAGCCAAGACAGGGGGTCGTATGAGCAGTTCTTC
d_call: TRBD1; v_call: TRBV5-1; clone_size: few; j_call: TRBJ2-1; cdr3_aa: CASSGTGGGRNEQFF; cdr3_nt: TGCGCCAGCAGCGGGACAGGGGGCGGCAGAAATGAGCAGTTCTTC
d_call: .; v_call: TRBV11-2; clone_size: .; j_call: TRBJ2-1; cdr3_aa: CATSPSSYNEQFF; cdr3_nt: TGTGCCACCTCTCCGAGCTCCTACAATGAGCAGTTCTTC
d_call: .; v_call: TRBV20-1; clone_size: few; j_call: TRBJ1-2; cdr3_aa: CSAKGAGGYGYTF; cdr3_nt: TGCAGTGCTAAGGGCGCGGGGGGCTATGGCTACACCTTC
d_call: .; v_call: TRBV6-6; clone_size: once; j_call: TRBJ1-2; cdr3_aa: CASSLLSRGQEGYTF; cdr3_nt: TGTGCCAGCAGTCTTCTAAGTCGGGGGCAGGAAGGCTACACCTTC
d_call: .; v_call: TRBV4-2; clone_size: .; j_call: TRBJ1-1; cdr3_aa: CASSQVHTGGNTEAFF; cdr3_nt: TGTGCCAGCAGCCAAGTTCACACTGGAGGGAACACTGAAGCTTTCTTT
d_call: .; v_call: TRBV28; clone_size: .; j_call: TRBJ1-1; cdr3_aa: CASSQVAGYLGTDTEAFF; cdr3_nt: TGTGCCAGCAGTCAAGTGGCAGGGTATTTGGGTACGGACACTGAAGCTTTCTTT
d_call: .; v_call: TRBV7-7; clone_size: .; j_call: TRBJ2-2; cdr3_aa: CASSLSPHGELFF; cdr3_nt: TGTGCTAGCAGCTTAAGTCCACACGGGGAGCTGTTTTTT
d_call: TRBD2; v_call: TRBV11-2; clone_size: few; j_call: TRBJ2-7; cdr3_aa: CASSPRTSGGARFGEQYF; cdr3_nt: TGTGCCAGCAGCCCCCGGACTAGCGGGGGGGCTCGCTTTGGCGAGCAGTACTTC
d_call: TRBD1; v_call: TRBV20-1; clone_size: few; j_call: TRBJ2-5; cdr3_aa: CSALGTGEETQYF; cdr3_nt: TGCAGTGCTCTCGGGACAGGGGAAGAGACCCAGTACTTC
d_call: TRBD2; v_call: TRBV29-1; clone_size: .; j_call: TRBJ2-1; cdr3_aa: CSVVGGYNEQFF; cdr3_nt: TGCAGCGTTGTCGGGGGGTACAATGAGCAGTTCTTC
d_call: TRBD2; v_call: TRBV10-3; clone_size: few; j_call: TRBJ2-3; cdr3_aa: CAISRTSGGTTDTQYF; cdr3_nt: TGTGCCATCAGTCGGACTAGCGGGGGGACCACAGATACGCAGTATTTT
d_call: TRBD2; v_call: TRBV12-3/TRBV12-4; clone_size: few; j_call: TRBJ2-5; cdr3_aa: CASSLARGAGRKTQYF; cdr3_nt: TGTGCCAGCAGTTTAGCGCGAGGAGCGGGGCGAAAGACCCAGTACTTC
d_call: .; v_call: TRBV6-6; clone_size: .; j_call: TRBJ1-3; cdr3_aa: CASSPSSSGNTIYF; cdr3_nt: TGTGCCAGCAGCCCATCCAGCTCTGGAAACACCATATATTTT
d_call: .; v_call: TRBV3-1; clone_size: .; j_call: TRBJ2-7; cdr3_aa: CASSQGREQYF; cdr3_nt: TGTGCCAGCAGCCAAGGCAGGGAGCAGTACTTC
d_call: .; v_call: TRBV24-1; clone_size: many; j_call: TRBJ2-7; cdr3_aa: CATSDPPPWGRRSDEQYF; cdr3_nt: TGTGCCACCAGTGATCCTCCCCCCTGGGGACGCAGGTCGGACGAGCAGTACTTC
d_call: .; v_call: TRBV12-3/TRBV12-4; clone_size: few; j_call: TRBJ2-1; cdr3_aa: CASSFETRVGEQFF; cdr3_nt: TGTGCCAGCAGTTTCGAGACTAGGGTTGGGGAGCAGTTCTTC
d_call: .; v_call: TRBV5-1; clone_size: few; j_call: TRBJ2-6; cdr3_aa: CASSLAWANVLTF; cdr3_nt: TGCGCCAGCAGCCTCGCCTGGGCCAACGTCCTGACTTTC
d_call: .; v_call: TRBV20-1; clone_size: .; j_call: TRBJ2-1; cdr3_aa: CSARVSPNEQFF; cdr3_nt: TGCAGTGCTAGAGTAAGTCCCAATGAGCAGTTCTTC
d_call: .; v_call: TRBV6-1; clone_size: .; j_call: TRBJ2-3; cdr3_aa: CASSERGYTGTYEQYF; cdr3_nt: TGTGCCAGCAGTGAACGGGGGTATACAGGGACCTACGAGCAGTATTTT
d_call: .; v_call: TRBV28; clone_size: few; j_call: TRBJ1-1; cdr3_aa: CASSLMANTEAFF; cdr3_nt: TGTGCCAGCAGTTTAATGGCGAACACTGAAGCTTTCTTT
d_call: .; v_call: TRBV2; clone_size: few; j_call: TRBJ2-7; cdr3_aa: CASSVVSYEQYF; cdr3_nt: TGTGCCAGCAGTGTTGTATCCTACGAGCAGTACTTC
d_call: .; v_call: TRBV29-1; clone_size: few; j_call: TRBJ1-5; cdr3_aa: CSVGEVNQPQHF; cdr3_nt: TGCAGCGTTGGGGAGGTCAATCAGCCCCAGCATTTT
d_call: .; v_call: TRBV4-1; clone_size: .; j_call: TRBJ1-4; cdr3_aa: CASSQDRPGAGEKLFF; cdr3_nt: TGCGCCAGCAGCCAAGATCGCCCGGGGGCTGGTGAAAAACTGTTTTTT
d_call: .; v_call: TRBV2; clone_size: few; j_call: TRBJ2-2; cdr3_aa: CASSGLPTTGELFF; cdr3_nt: TGTGCCAGCAGTGGTTTACCGACCACCGGGGAGCTGTTTTTT
d_call: TRBD2; v_call: TRBV6-2/TRBV6-3; clone_size: few; j_call: TRBJ2-7; cdr3_aa: CASSYETSGGGYEQYF; cdr3_nt: TGTGCCAGCAGTTACGAGACTAGCGGGGGAGGTTACGAGCAGTACTTC
d_call: .; v_call: TRBV10-3; clone_size: .; j_call: TRBJ1-6; cdr3_aa: CAISVGTERFRNSPLHF; cdr3_nt: TGTGCCATCAGTGTTGGCACCGAAAGGTTCCGCAATTCACCCCTCCACTTT
d_call: .; v_call: TRBV5-1; clone_size: .; j_call: TRBJ1-2; cdr3_aa: CASSLDPGTNYGYTF; cdr3_nt: TGCGCCAGCAGCTTGGACCCAGGGACGAACTATGGCTACACCTTC
d_call: TRBD2; v_call: TRBV7-2; clone_size: .; j_call: TRBJ2-1; cdr3_aa: CASSLAAWLAGGLAYNEQFF; cdr3_nt: TGTGCCAGCAGCTTAGCTGCTTGGCTAGCGGGAGGGCTCGCCTACAATGAGCAGTTCTTC
d_call: .; v_call: TRBV13; clone_size: few; j_call: TRBJ2-1; cdr3_aa: CASSLRPGGYNEQFF; cdr3_nt: TGTGCCAGCAGCTTACGACCTGGCGGCTACAATGAGCAGTTCTTC
d_call: .; v_call: TRBV28; clone_size: few; j_call: TRBJ1-1; cdr3_aa: CASSLLSGNAEAFF; cdr3_nt: TGTGCCAGCAGTTTATTAAGCGGGAACGCTGAAGCTTTCTTT
d_call: TRBD2; v_call: TRBV18; clone_size: .; j_call: TRBJ2-5; cdr3_aa: CASSPIQAGAETQYF; cdr3_nt: TGTGCCAGCTCACCTATTCAAGCGGGGGCTGAGACCCAGTACTTC
d_call: .; v_call: TRBV12-3/TRBV12-4; clone_size: few; j_call: TRBJ2-4; cdr3_aa: CASSPLGGRGNIQYF; cdr3_nt: TGTGCCAGCAGTCCCCTGGGGGGACGAGGAAACATTCAGTACTTC
d_call: .; v_call: TRBV5-1; clone_size: .; j_call: TRBJ2-7; cdr3_aa: CASSILGWTPVVYEQYF; cdr3_nt: TGCGCCAGCAGTATCTTGGGCTGGACACCCGTTGTGTATGAGCAGTACTTC
d_call: TRBD1; v_call: TRBV6-7; clone_size: few; j_call: TRBJ2-3; cdr3_aa: CASSWNLPGQGGDTQYF; cdr3_nt: TGTGCCAGCAGTTGGAACCTCCCGGGACAGGGTGGAGATACGCAGTATTTT